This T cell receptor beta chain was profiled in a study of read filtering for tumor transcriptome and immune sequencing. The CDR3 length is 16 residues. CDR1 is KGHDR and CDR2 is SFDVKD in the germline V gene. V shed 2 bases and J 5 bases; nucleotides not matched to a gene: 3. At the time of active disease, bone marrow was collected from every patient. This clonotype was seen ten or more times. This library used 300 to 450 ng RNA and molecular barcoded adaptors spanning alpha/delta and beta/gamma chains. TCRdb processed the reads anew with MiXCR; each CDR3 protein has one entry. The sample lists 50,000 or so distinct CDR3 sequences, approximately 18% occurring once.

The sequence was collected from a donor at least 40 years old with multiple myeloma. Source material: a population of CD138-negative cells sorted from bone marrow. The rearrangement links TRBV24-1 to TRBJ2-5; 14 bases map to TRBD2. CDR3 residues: CATSDSGLAGAETQYF. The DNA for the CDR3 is TGTGCCACCAGTGATTCGGGACTAGCGGGAGCTGAGACCCAGTACTTC.